This T cell receptor (beta chain) emerged from a study of T cell repertoires in cytomegalovirus infection. Study-level information: CMV infection together with matching HLA type was indicated by public TCR beta signatures.

This clonotype appeared a few times. Its matching antigen is unknown. The V gene end was trimmed by 4 bases and the J gene end by 7 bases; junction bases not matched to a gene: 8. The CDR3 is 14 residues long. Germline values: CDR1 SGHNT, CDR2 YYREEE (reference sequence). MiXCR, run by TCRdb on the reads, gives a single entry per CDR3 protein. The sample lists roughly 500,000 distinct CDR3 sequences; 30% to 35% were seen once. Study results and limitations: Cumulative public TCR beta family frequency identified CMV carriers with the relevant HLA. Ex vivo, HLA-C-restricted CMV-specific TCR beta clonotypes prevailed over the rest of the response.

Sequences were derived from cultured PBMCs, sampled from culture after CMV antigen stimulation. The source is a human donor in good health (CMV status not recorded). Some clones in this sample may be carry-over from other donors' samples. The chain carries TRBV5-4 and TRBJ2-1; TRBD2 matches 7 bases. The CDR3 nucleotides are TGTGCCAGCAGCGGGAGGGACCGCTGGAATGAGCAGTTCTTC. Amino acids: CASSGRDRWNEQFF. Combining the CDR3 with reference TRBV5-4 and TRBJ2-1 gives the whole variable domain ETGVTQSPTHLIKTRGQQVTLRCSSQSGHNTVSWYQQALGQGPQFIFQYYREEENGRGNFPPRFSGLQFPNYSSELNVNALELDDSALYLCASSGRDRWNEQFFGPGTRLTVL.